The 32 T cell receptor beta chains reported below all come from one sample, sequenced in a study of blood T cell repertoires in COVID-19. Using immunoSEQ multiplex PCR, the repertoire was profiled, and TCRdb retains in-frame clones only, with some absent. The data show about 240,000 clones, approximately 86% seen once. The specimen sequenced was peripheral blood. Every receptor here comes from a woman between 65 and 79 years old with active or convalescent COVID-19.

The chain joins TRBV7-2 to TRBJ1-3, with D maybe TRBD1 (5 bases). The CDR3 has 18 amino acids. The ends were cut back, 4 bases at V and 6 bases at J, with 25 bases in the middle. Germline CDR1 and CDR2: SGHTA and FQGNSA. The CDR3 loop is CASSSYRRGLGGVNTIYF. In DNA, the CDR3 is TGTGCCAGCAGCTCCTACCGACGAGGCCTGGGAGGGGTAAACACCATATATTTT. The whole variable domain, remainder taken from reference TRBV7-2 and TRBJ1-3, is GAGVSQSPSNKVTEKGKDVELRCDPISGHTALYWYRQSLGQGLEFLIYFQGNSAPDKSGLPSDRFSAERTGGSVSTLTIQRTQQEDSAVYLCASSSYRRGLGGVNTIYFGEGSWLTVV.

This chain joins TRBV12-3 or TRBV12-4 and TRBJ1-5; D is perhaps TRBD1 (6 bases). The CDR3 totals 13 residues. Between the trimmed V and J ends, which lost 6 bases and 6 bases, there was a span of 12 bases. This CDR3 is CASSSHRVQPQHF. The CDR3 nucleotides are TGTGCCAGCAGCTCTCACAGGGTTCAGCCCCAGCATTTT.

The chain recombines TRBV19 with TRBJ2-1; 7 nucleotides align to TRBD1. The length of the CDR3 is 13 residues. Germline V CDR1 and CDR2: LNHDA, SQIVND (reference sequence). Losses at the gene ends were 3 bases for V and 8 bases for J; bases not matched to a gene: 4. Here the CDR3 reads CASSIAGGDEQFF. Written as DNA, the CDR3 is TGTGCCAGTAGTATCGCAGGGGGTGATGAGCAGTTCTTC.

This chain joins TRBV19 and TRBJ2-5; 10 bases are a match to TRBD2. Germline CDR1 reads LNHDA; CDR2 reads SQIVND (reference sequence). The CDR3 consists of 16 residues. After removal of 7 bases from V and 2 bases from J, the junction contained 10 bases not matched to a gene. CDR3 loop: CASTPRGSGGQETQYF. CDR3 coding DNA: TGTGCCAGTACCCCCCGGGGTAGCGGGGGGCAAGAGACCCAGTACTTC. The full variable domain, rest sourced from reference TRBV19 and TRBJ2-5, is DGGITQSPKYLFRKEGQNVTLSCEQNLNHDAMYWYRQDPGQGLRLIYYSQIVNDFQKGDIAEGYSVSREKKESFPLTVTSAQKNPTAFYLCASTPRGSGGQETQYFGPGTRLLVL.

The chain recombines TRBV3-1 (or the pseudogene TRBV3-2) with TRBJ2-7, with D possibly being TRBD2 (5 bases). CDR3 length: 15 residues. The V and J ends lost 3 bases and 0 bases respectively, with 12 bases between them. Germline lookup yields CDR1 LGHDT and CDR2 YNNKEL (reference sequence). CDR3: CASSHVSSGSYEQYF. The CDR3 DNA sequence: TGTGCCAGCAGCCACGTTAGCAGCGGCTCCTACGAGCAGTACTTC.

V gene TRBV7-9 combines with J gene TRBJ2-7, with a possible D match to TRBD2 (5 bases). Deletions cut 3 bases from V and 7 bases from J, with 19 bases between. Germline V gives CDR1 SEHNR, CDR2 FQNEAQ (reference sequence). The CDR3 covers 15 residues. CDR3 amino acids: CASSFPHGLGEEQYF. CDR3 nucleotide sequence: TGTGCCAGCAGCTTCCCGCACGGGCTTGGGGAGGAGCAGTACTTC.

J is TRBJ1-1 and V is TRBV5-4; D is unresolved. The CDR3 sequence is 15 residues long. The V and J ends lost 2 bases and 2 bases respectively, with 13 bases between them. Germline assignment: CDR1 SGHNT and CDR2 YYREEE (reference sequence). In DNA form, the CDR3 reads TGTGCCAGCAGCTTTATCCGGTCGTATAACACTGAAGCTTTCTTT. This encodes CASSFIRSYNTEAFF. Full variable domain (outside the CDR3, taken from reference TRBV5-4 and TRBJ1-1): ETGVTQSPTHLIKTRGQQVTLRCSSQSGHNTVSWYQQALGQGPQFIFQYYREEENGRGNFPPRFSGLQFPNYSSELNVNALELDDSALYLCASSFIRSYNTEAFFGQGTRLTVV.

This chain joins TRBV9 and TRBJ1-1, with a tentative D call TRBD1 (6 bases). This CDR3 spans 14 amino acids. Germline CDR1 is SGDLS and CDR2 is YYNGEE. The V end lost 0 bases, the J end lost 6 bases, and 12 bases lay between the germline ends. For the CDR3, the DNA is TGTGCCAGCAGCGTAGACGACAGGAGGTCTGAAGCTTTCTTT. Translation gives CASSVDDRRSEAFF.

V and J are TRBV27 and TRBJ2-7; 11 bases are shared with TRBD2. CDR1 and CDR2 from the germline V gene are MNHEY and SMNVEV (reference sequence). There are 15 residues in the CDR3. V was pared by 5 bases and J by 7 bases, with 10 bases of the junction left unmatched. The CDR3 loop is CASSQPGLAALEQYF. The CDR3, as DNA: TGTGCCAGCAGTCAACCGGGACTAGCGGCTCTAGAGCAGTACTTC.

The count of this clone is one. The chain employs TRBV10-3 and TRBJ2-2; 10 nucleotides agree with TRBD1. This CDR3 is 14 amino acids long. CDR1 and CDR2 from the germline V gene are ENHRY and SYGVKD. V trimming: 8 bases; J trimming: 5 bases; junction bases outside the gene matches: 5. CDR3 DNA: TGTGCCATCGGGACAGGGGTGGAGACCGGGGAGCTGTTTTTT. Protein sequence: CAIGTGVETGELFF.

The chain combines TRBV19 with TRBJ1-6; weak D call: TRBD1 (6 bases). From germline, CDR1 is LNHDA and CDR2 SQIVND (reference sequence). The germline V and J ends were trimmed by 8 bases and 10 bases, with 21 bases remaining between them. This CDR3 has 15 amino acids. The chain's CDR3 is CASPKSGAQKSPLHF. In DNA form, the CDR3 reads TGTGCCAGTCCAAAATCAGGGGCCCAAAAATCACCCCTCCACTTT.

This chain uses TRBV18 with TRBJ1-1; D is unresolved. Germline CDR1 and CDR2: KGHSH and LQKENI. CDR3 length: 14 amino acids. The V end lost 2 bases, the J end lost 1 base, and 8 bases lay between the germline ends. The DNA of the CDR3 is TGTGCCAGCTCACCAGGGCCACAGAACACTGAAGCTTTCTTT. Translation gives CASSPGPQNTEAFF. The entire variable domain, with the rest obtained from reference TRBV18 and TRBJ1-1, is as follows: NAGVMQNPRHLVRRRGQEARLRCSPMKGHSHVYWYRQLPEEGLKFMVYLQKENIIDESGMPKERFSAEFPKEGPSILRIQQVVRGDSAAYFCASSPGPQNTEAFFGQGTRLTVV.

This chain joins TRBV19 and TRBJ1-2, with D hard to call. Germline CDR1 and CDR2: LNHDA and SQIVND (reference sequence). Trimming stripped 9 bases from V and 8 bases from J, with 19 bases between. CDR3 size: 13 residues. The CDR3 nucleotides are TGTGCCAGCTCAAATGAGGCGGGAGGGGGCTACACCTTC. Translation gives CASSNEAGGGYTF.

This clone showed up just a few times. V and J are TRBV28 and TRBJ1-1; D is ambiguous. This CDR3 contains 12 residues. V gave up 4 bases and J gave up 3 bases, with 6 bases separating them. Germline CDR1 MDHEN, CDR2 SYDVKM. The chain's CDR3 is CASSSGYTEAFF. DNA of the CDR3: TGTGCCAGCAGTTCAGGATACACTGAAGCTTTCTTT.

A remark on this clone: At one boundary the junction diverges from the germline segment, which might be a read error. The chain is built from TRBV12-3 or TRBV12-4 and TRBJ1-1; TRBD1 might be the D (6 bases). The CDR3 extends over 13 amino acids. CDR3 bases: TGTGCCAGCAGCCCAGGGGTTAACAGTGAAGCTTTCTTT. This encodes CASSPGVNSEAFF.

This chain links TRBV6-5 with TRBJ2-7, with TRBD1 matching 9 bases. In germline, CDR1 is MNHEY, CDR2 SVGAGI. Trimming at V came to 4 bases and at J to 4 bases, leaving 2 bases not matched to a gene. The CDR3 has 13 residues. The CDR3 spells CASSSDRGYEQYF. CDR3 coding DNA: TGTGCCAGCAGTTCCGACAGGGGGTACGAGCAGTACTTC.

The chain links TRBV11-2 to TRBJ1-1; tentatively, D is TRBD1 (5 bases). V lost 2 bases and J 4 bases, leaving 11 bases between the germline ends. There are 14 residues in the CDR3. The germline V gene has CDR1 SGHAT and CDR2 FQNNGV. The CDR3 DNA sequence: TGTGCCAGCAGCTTAAGCCGCGGGGGCACTGAAGCTTTCTTT. This codes for CASSLSRGGTEAFF. The full variable domain, in which reference TRBV11-2 and TRBJ1-1 provide the parts outside the CDR3, is EAGVAQSPRYKIIEKRQSVAFWCNPISGHATLYWYQQILGQGPKLLIQFQNNGVVDDSQLPKDRFSAERLKGVDSTLKIQPAKLEDSAVYLCASSLSRGGTEAFFGQGTRLTVV.

V usage is TRBV5-1 and J usage is TRBJ1-1; TRBD1 is a possible D gene (6 bases). The ends were cut back, 1 base at V and 0 bases at J, with 10 bases in the middle. CDR1 is SGHRS, CDR2 YFSETQ, per germline. The CDR3 has 15 amino acids. The CDR3 DNA reads TGCGCCAGCAGCTTGCCGGGACAATTGAACACTGAAGCTTTCTTT. This sequence encodes CASSLPGQLNTEAFF.

V gene TRBV9 combines with J gene TRBJ2-1, with 8 bases fitting TRBD1. There are 14 residues in the CDR3. Looked up from germline, CDR1 is SGDLS and CDR2 is YYNGEE. J was trimmed by 7 bases and V by 2 bases; bases with no gene match: 5. Here the CDR3 DNA reads TGTGCCAGCAGCGTTGACAGGGGATTGAATGAGCAGTTCTTC. Protein product: CASSVDRGLNEQFF.

This rearrangement joins TRBV5-1 to TRBJ2-7, with a tentative D call TRBD2 (5 bases). The CDR3 spans 15 residues. Germline V gene data show CDR1 as SGHRS and CDR2 as YFSETQ. Trimming removed 1 base from V and 3 bases from J, with 14 bases in between. In nucleotides, the CDR3 is TGCGCCAGCAGCTTGCGCGGCGGGTTCGGCTACGAGCAGTACTTC. Residues: CASSLRGGFGYEQYF.

This clone was picked up one time. This chain uses TRBV4-3 with TRBJ1-6; D possibly corresponds to TRBD1 (5 bases). Germline loops: CDR1 LGHNA, CDR2 YSLEER. V was pared by 1 base and J by 9 bases, with 19 bases between. The CDR3 totals 17 residues. CDR3: CASSQGTGRGEGSPLHF. CDR3 coding DNA: TGCGCCAGCAGCCAAGGTACAGGCCGTGGGGAAGGTTCACCCCTCCACTTT.

V usage is TRBV27 and J usage is TRBJ1-3, with 7 bases fitting TRBD1. With 6 bases clipped from V and 0 bases from J, the junction kept 5 bases outside the gene matches. CDR3 length: 15 residues. In germline, CDR1 is MNHEY, CDR2 SMNVEV (reference sequence). The CDR3 loop is CASRPTGVSGNTIYF. The CDR3 bases are TGTGCCAGCAGGCCTACAGGGGTCTCTGGAAACACCATATATTTT.

The rearrangement uses TRBV10-3 and TRBJ1-2, with 10 bases matching TRBD1. The germline gives CDR1 ENHRY, CDR2 SYGVKD. The CDR3 has 13 amino acids. V shed 5 bases and J 6 bases; nucleotides not matched to a gene: 3. This CDR3 reads CAISPGTGDGYTF. CDR3 nucleotide sequence: TGTGCCATCAGTCCCGGGACAGGGGATGGCTACACCTTC.

The chain links TRBV19 to TRBJ1-5; no clear D. This CDR3 has 17 amino acids. V was pared by 5 bases and J by 3 bases, with 20 bases between. In germline, CDR1 is LNHDA, CDR2 SQIVND (reference sequence). CDR3 loop: CASSGKAVSQSNQPQHF. The CDR3 bases are TGTGCCAGTAGTGGTAAGGCCGTTAGCCAGTCCAATCAGCCCCAGCATTTT.

J is TRBJ2-3 and V is TRBV5-1, with D unresolved. The CDR3 runs 15 residues. The germline V and J ends were trimmed by 4 bases and 4 bases, with 16 bases remaining between them. Looked up from germline, CDR1 is SGHRS and CDR2 is YFSETQ. CDR3 DNA: TGCGCCAGCAGCCCCGAGGCTAGGAGTTCAGATACGCAGTATTTT. Amino acids: CASSPEARSSDTQYF.

The chain is built from TRBV5-6 and TRBJ1-6; D ambiguous. This CDR3 has 14 amino acids. V lost 0 bases to trimming and J lost 5 bases, with 6 bases between them. The germline CDR1 and CDR2 sequences are SGHDT and YYEEEE. The CDR3 DNA is TGTGCCAGCAGCTTGGGTAATAATAATTCACCCCTCCACTTT. Its translation is CASSLGNNNSPLHF.

The CDR3 region has the DNA TGTGCCAGCTCACCCCGGCGGGGTTTGAATGAGCAGTTCTTC. Its translation is CASSPRRGLNEQFF. The rearrangement uses TRBV18 and TRBJ2-1, with a weak D call TRBD2 (6 bases). CDR3 length equals 14 residues. Deletions cut 3 bases from V and 7 bases from J, with 13 bases between. Germline V gives CDR1 KGHSH, CDR2 LQKENI.

The chain links TRBV5-4 to TRBJ2-5, with TRBD1 matching 8 bases. V lost 1 base and J lost 4; bases outside the gene matches: 3. This CDR3 comprises 14 residues. Per the germline V gene, CDR1 is SGHNT and CDR2 is YYREEE (reference sequence). CDR3 in amino acids: CASSLIGQGETQYF. In DNA form, the CDR3 reads TGTGCCAGCAGCTTGATCGGACAGGGAGAGACCCAGTACTTC.

The chain combines TRBV9 with TRBJ2-4; TRBD1 matches 9 bases. V lost 3 bases to trimming and J lost 11 bases; unmatched junction nucleotides: 12. CDR3 length: 15 residues. The germline V gene encodes CDR1 SGDLS and CDR2 YYNGEE. The CDR3 loop is CASSADLGGQGVQYF. The CDR3 DNA is TGTGCCAGCAGCGCGGACCTGGGGGGACAGGGAGTTCAGTACTTC.

J is TRBJ2-7 and V is TRBV4-1; the D gene is possibly TRBD2 (6 bases). Germline V lookup: CDR1 MGHRA, CDR2 YSYEKL. CDR3 length: 15 amino acids. The V end lost 1 base, the J end lost 2 bases, and 12 bases lay between the germline ends. CDR3: CASSQVGGRTYEQYF. The CDR3 region has the DNA TGCGCCAGCAGCCAAGTGGGGGGACGGACCTACGAGCAGTACTTC.

V usage is TRBV14 and J usage is TRBJ1-2; 7 bases agree with TRBD1. V gave up 5 bases and J gave up 2 bases; unmatched junction bases: 2. The CDR3 runs 13 residues. Germline CDR1 is SGHDN and CDR2 is FVKESK. CDR3 coding DNA: TGTGCCAGCAGCGGGGGACAGAACTATGGCTACACCTTC. Translating gives CASSGGQNYGYTF. The full variable domain, completed using reference TRBV14 and TRBJ1-2, is EAGVTQFPSHSVIEKGQTVTLRCDPISGHDNLYWYRRVMGKEIKFLLHFVKESKQDESGMPNNRFLAERTGGTYSTLKVQPAELEDSGVYFCASSGGQNYGYTFGSGTRLTVV.

This clone has more than one count but fewer than ten. V gene TRBV10-2 combines with J gene TRBJ1-1, with 7 positions matching TRBD1. CDR1 is WSHSY, CDR2 SAAADI, per germline. The ends lost 3 bases at V and 4 bases at J; junction bases unmatched: 8. The CDR3 covers 15 residues. Written as DNA, the CDR3 is TGCGCCAGCAGTGAAGGGGGCGGTCTGGGCACTGAAGCTTTCTTT. Its protein product is CASSEGGGLGTEAFF.